Below, 19 T cell receptor beta chains from the same sample are listed, as sequenced in a study of blood T cell repertoires in COVID-19. The method was immunoSEQ multiplex PCR; TCRdb's version includes in-frame clones alone and lacks a portion of them. The sample holds about 150,000 clones, roughly 90% seen once. Sequenced: PBMCs or T cells enriched from blood (not recorded which). The source of these receptors is a woman aged 35 to 49 who had been exposed to COVID-19.

This chain joins TRBV6-6 and TRBJ2-5; maybe TRBD2 (5 bases). The CDR3 runs to 13 residues. V gave up 7 bases and J gave up 1 base, with 10 bases separating them. Germline loops: CDR1 MNHNY, CDR2 SVGAGI (reference sequence). The CDR3 here is CASNQAAQETQYF. The DNA of the CDR3 is TGTGCCAGCAACCAAGCGGCCCAAGAGACCCAGTACTTC.

This chain joins TRBV11-2 and TRBJ1-1, with a possible D match to TRBD1 (6 bases). Per the germline V gene, CDR1 is SGHAT and CDR2 is FQNNGV. This CDR3 comprises 14 residues. The germline V and J ends were trimmed by 5 bases and 4 bases, with 14 bases remaining between them. The CDR3 DNA reads TGTGCCAGCAGCGCGAATACAGGGATCACTGAAGCTTTCTTT. It specifies CASSANTGITEAFF.

The V gene is TRBV3-1 (or the pseudogene TRBV3-2), the J gene TRBJ2-2; D is perhaps TRBD2 (5 bases). The germline gives CDR1 LGHDT, CDR2 YNNKEL (reference sequence). V was clipped by 3 bases and J by 4 bases, with 15 bases between them. This CDR3 has 16 amino acids. CDR3 nucleotide sequence: TGTGCCAGCAGCCAGGGTTCGGGTGCGGGCACCGGGGAGCTGTTTTTT. The encoded protein is CASSQGSGAGTGELFF.

The chain joins TRBV11-3 to TRBJ2-2; D ambiguous. The germline gives CDR1 SGHNT, CDR2 YENEEA. The V end lost 0 bases, the J end lost 4 bases, and 9 bases lay between the germline ends. CDR3 length: 15 residues. The CDR3 reads CASSLDHSSTGELFF. CDR3 sequence (DNA): TGTGCCAGCAGCTTAGACCACAGCAGCACCGGGGAGCTGTTTTTT.

The chain links TRBV10-3 to TRBJ1-1; a weak D match, TRBD1 (6 bases). Trimming cost V 6 bases and J 5 bases, with 13 bases left between them. CDR1 is ENHRY, CDR2 SYGVKD, per germline. The CDR3 totals 13 residues. The CDR3 loop reads CAISANRETEAFF. Written as DNA, the CDR3 is TGTGCCATCAGCGCAAACAGGGAAACTGAAGCTTTCTTT.

This chain connects TRBV28 to TRBJ1-5; 7 bases agree with TRBD1. Germline CDR1 is MDHEN and CDR2 is SYDVKM. The CDR3 contains 16 residues. With V trimmed by 6 bases and J by 7 bases, 15 bases remained unmatched. The CDR3 here is CASSLRGGGRDQPQHF. The CDR3 nucleotides are TGTGCCAGCAGCCTTCGAGGAGGGGGCCGAGACCAGCCCCAGCATTTT.

The chain employs TRBV5-5 and TRBJ2-7; 12 nucleotides agree with TRBD2. Germline V lookup: CDR1 SGHKS, CDR2 YYEKEE (reference sequence). V lost 1 base, J lost 5 bases, and 4 bases stayed unmatched. This CDR3 is 15 amino acids long. The CDR3 nucleotides are TGTGCCAGCAGCTTGTTAACTAGCGGGAGGAACGAGCAGTACTTC. It yields the protein CASSLLTSGRNEQYF.

In this sample, this clone turned up many times. The chain uses TRBV29-1 and TRBJ2-4; TRBD2 is a possible D gene (5 bases). The CDR3 contains 13 residues. V lost 4 bases, J lost 6 bases, and 13 bases lay in between. Germline assignment: CDR1 SQVTM and CDR2 ANQGSEA. CDR3 sequence reads: CSVVPEDTNIQYF. The DNA of the CDR3 is TGCAGCGTTGTGCCGGAGGATACAAACATTCAGTACTTC.

The V and J genes are TRBV3-1 (or the pseudogene TRBV3-2) and TRBJ2-1, with 8 bases lining up with TRBD2. J gave up 3 bases and V 2 bases, and 6 bases lay outside the gene matches. Germline V CDR1 and CDR2: LGHDT, YNNKEL (reference sequence). The CDR3 length is 16 residues. The CDR3 sequence is CASSQTSGLVYNEQFF. The CDR3 coding sequence is TGTGCCAGCAGCCAAACCTCGGGACTAGTCTACAATGAGCAGTTCTTC.

The chain links TRBV27 to TRBJ1-2, with 8 bases identical to TRBD1. Germline trimming cut 5 bases from V and 5 bases from J; bases unmatched to any gene: 10. The germline V gene encodes CDR1 MNHEY and CDR2 SMNVEV (reference sequence). The CDR3 consists of 15 residues. The CDR3 protein is CASSVTGGVRYGYTF. CDR3 sequence (DNA): TGTGCCAGCAGTGTTACAGGGGGAGTAAGGTATGGCTACACCTTC.

This clone has just one count. The V and J genes are TRBV9 and TRBJ1-3; a possible D gene is TRBD1 (5 bases). CDR3 length: 15 residues. V lost 4 bases and J 3 bases, leaving 14 bases between the germline ends. Germline V gene lookup returns CDR1 SGDLS and CDR2 YYNGEE. The CDR3 here is CASSPLVGGGNTIYF. The CDR3 DNA is TGTGCCAGCAGCCCCCTCGTGGGGGGTGGAAACACCATATATTTT. The full variable domain, in which reference TRBV9 and TRBJ1-3 provide the parts outside the CDR3, is DSGVTQTPKHLITATGQRVTLRCSPRSGDLSVYWYQQSLDQGLQFLIQYYNGEERAKGNILERFSAQQFPDLHSELNLSSLELGDSALYFCASSPLVGGGNTIYFGEGSWLTVV.

The CDR3 loop is CASSLRTGLAKNIQYF. In DNA form, the CDR3 reads TGTGCCAGCAGCCTAAGGACAGGACTAGCCAAAAACATTCAGTACTTC. This sequence joins TRBV7-2 and TRBJ2-4; 7 positions agree with TRBD1. The CDR3 length is 16 residues. The germline V gene encodes CDR1 SGHTA and CDR2 FQGNSA. Unmatched junction bases numbered 7, after V lost 5 bases and J lost 0 bases.

This chain uses TRBV18 with TRBJ2-7, with D tentatively TRBD1 (5 bases). From germline, CDR1 is KGHSH and CDR2 LQKENI. V was shortened by 3 bases and J by 5 bases, with 11 bases between the two germline ends. The CDR3 contains 13 residues. CDR3 residues: CASSPQGSNEQYF. The CDR3 bases are TGTGCCAGCTCACCCCAGGGATCCAACGAGCAGTACTTC.

The chain is built from TRBV23-1 and TRBJ1-2; D unclear. TRBV23-1 is marked as an open reading frame, function uncertain. Trimming removed 4 bases at V and 2 bases at J, with 14 bases between. The CDR3 has 15 residues. The CDR3 DNA reads as TGCGCCAGCAGTCTAATGGAGCGGTCGAACTATGGCTACACCTTC. This translates into CASSLMERSNYGYTF.

V is TRBV13 and J is TRBJ2-2, with a weak D call TRBD1 (6 bases). CDR1 and CDR2 (germline): PRHDT, FYEKMQ (reference sequence). Trimming took 2 bases from V and 0 from J, leaving 10 bases between them. This CDR3 has 16 amino acids. The CDR3 protein is CASSLPGTTNTGELFF. CDR3 in DNA: TGTGCCAGCAGCTTACCCGGGACAACGAACACCGGGGAGCTGTTTTTT.

The genes are TRBV5-6 and TRBJ2-5, with 8 positions matching TRBD1. Germline loops: CDR1 SGHDT, CDR2 YYEEEE. The ends lost 5 bases at V and 2 bases at J; junction bases unmatched: 5. This CDR3 has 14 residues. Written as DNA, the CDR3 is TGTGCCAGCAGTCTTAGACAGGGGCAAGAGACCCAGTACTTC. As protein: CASSLRQGQETQYF.

The chain has TRBV6-5 and TRBJ2-7, with 8 bases that match TRBD1. From germline, CDR1 is MNHEY and CDR2 SVGAGI. With 2 bases clipped from V and 1 base from J, the junction kept 4 bases outside the gene matches. This CDR3 has 15 amino acids. The CDR3 here is CASSYQGQESYEQYF. In DNA form, the CDR3 reads TGTGCCAGCAGTTACCAGGGACAGGAGTCCTACGAGCAGTACTTC.

The chain employs TRBV5-8 and TRBJ1-1; perhaps TRBD1 as D (5 bases). Trimming cost V 4 bases and J 0 bases, with 7 bases left between them. This CDR3 has 13 amino acids. Germline CDR1 is SGHTS and CDR2 is YDEGEE. The CDR3 region has the DNA TGTGCCAGCAGCCCGGACATGAACACTGAAGCTTTCTTT. Translation: CASSPDMNTEAFF.

The chain's CDR3 is CASSRGQGVGNTIYF. CDR3 DNA: TGTGCCAGCAGCCGTGGACAGGGGGTGGGAAACACCATATATTTT. The rearrangement links TRBV3-1 (or the pseudogene TRBV3-2) to TRBJ1-3; 10 positions agree with TRBD1. This CDR3 region has 15 residues. CDR1 is LGHDT, CDR2 YNNKEL, per germline (reference sequence). The V gene end was trimmed by 4 bases and the J gene end by 4 bases; junction bases not matched to a gene: 4.